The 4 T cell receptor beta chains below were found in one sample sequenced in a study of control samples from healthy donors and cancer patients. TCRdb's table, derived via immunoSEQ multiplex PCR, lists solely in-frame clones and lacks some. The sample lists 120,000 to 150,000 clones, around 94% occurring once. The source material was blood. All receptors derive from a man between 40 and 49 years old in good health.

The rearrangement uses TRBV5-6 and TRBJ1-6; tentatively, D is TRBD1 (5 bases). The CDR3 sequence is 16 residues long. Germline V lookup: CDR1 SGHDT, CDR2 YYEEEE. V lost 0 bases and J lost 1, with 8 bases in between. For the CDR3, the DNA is TGTGCCAGCAGCTTGGGAGGGGTATCCTATAATTCACCCCTCCACTTT. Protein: CASSLGGVSYNSPLHF. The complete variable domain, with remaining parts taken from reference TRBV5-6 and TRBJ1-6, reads DAGVTQSPTHLIKTRGQQVTLRCSPKSGHDTVSWYQQALGQGPQFIFQYYEEEERQRGNFPDRFSGHQFPNYSSELNVNALLLGDSALYLCASSLGGVSYNSPLHFGNGTRLTVT.

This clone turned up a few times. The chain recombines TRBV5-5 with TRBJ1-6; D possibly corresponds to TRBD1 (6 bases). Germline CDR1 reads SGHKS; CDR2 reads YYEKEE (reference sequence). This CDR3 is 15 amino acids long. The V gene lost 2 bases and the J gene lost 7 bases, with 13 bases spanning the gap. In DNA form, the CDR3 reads TGTGCCAGCAGCTTAACACAGGGAAGGAATTCACCCCTCCACTTT. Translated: CASSLTQGRNSPLHF.

CDR3 nucleotides: TGTGCCAGCAGCAATAAGACATTTTATAGCACTGAAGCTTTCTTT. Translated: CASSNKTFYSTEAFF. This sequence joins TRBV5-6 and TRBJ1-1; no clear D gene. Germline assignment: CDR1 SGHDT and CDR2 YYEEEE. CDR3 length equals 15 residues. Trimming removed 4 bases at V and 4 bases at J, with 17 bases between.

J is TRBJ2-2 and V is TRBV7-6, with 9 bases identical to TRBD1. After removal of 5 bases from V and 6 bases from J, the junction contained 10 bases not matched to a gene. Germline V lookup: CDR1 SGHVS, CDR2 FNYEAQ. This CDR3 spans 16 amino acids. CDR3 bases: TGTGCCAGCAGCCCCTCCGGGACAGGGAATTCCGGGGAGCTGTTTTTT. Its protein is CASSPSGTGNSGELFF.